This T cell receptor (beta chain) was profiled in a study of CD8+CD57+ T cells in acquired aplastic anemia. On the study more broadly: The sorted CD4+ and CD8+ cells yielded an average around 3.2 ug of DNA. Reads per healthy sample averaged about 10 million (CD4+) and 11 million to 14 million (CD8+). Study-wide results and limits: Patients had roughly 29 CD8+ CDR3 sequences in common with controls (the shared set). For CD8+ Simpson's diversity, patients and controls showed no significant difference.

Germline V gene lookup returns CDR1 SNHLY and CDR2 FYNNEI. V gave up 7 bases and J gave up 5 bases, with 7 bases separating them. The CDR3 sequence is 11 residues long. The template used for profiling TCR beta VDJ and CDR3 was genomic DNA. MiXCR, run by TCRdb on the reads, gives a single entry per CDR3 protein. The sample holds about 190,000 distinct CDR3 sequences, 50% to 55% seen once. Comment on this clonotype: Its antigen is not known.

The sequencing input was sorted CD4+, CD8+, or CD8+CD57+ T cells (not recorded which) from PBMCs. This clonotype was sampled from a human donor in good health, serving as a control. This chain joins TRBV2 and TRBJ2-3; D is undetermined. CDR3 DNA sequence: TGTGCCAGCACTGGTGTAGATACGCAGTATTTT. The encoded protein is CASTGVDTQYF.